This T cell receptor beta chain comes out of a study of tumor-infiltrating lymphocytes in primary liver carcinoma. Study summary: Samples produced roughly 3.5 to 8 million productive TCRbeta reads, comparable across tissue types.

Study-level points and caveats: Tumor-adjacent and tumor-blood pairs shared less of their repertoires than tumor region pairs shared. With p = 0.039, the top-250-clone fraction in tumors significantly exceeded that in blood.

CDR1 MNHNS and CDR2 SASEGT come from the germline V gene. The length of the CDR3 is 16 residues. V lost 3 bases and J lost 7; bases outside the gene matches: 10. Each 20-30 mg portion of unsorted bulk tissue served as the source for co-extraction of RNA and DNA. The proportion of viable tumor cells exceeded 75% in every tumor sample. Regarding this clonotype: Its antigen is not known.

The authors made TCR beta cDNA from about 500 ng total RNA with a constant-region primer. Generation of the TCR beta libraries relied on three nested multiplex PCR rounds using slightly modified ARM-PCR. PCR rounds one and two used TRBV1-TRBV30 forward primers with a C-beta reverse primer for about 9 cycles each. TCRdb recomputed calls from the multiplex PCR reads with MiXCR, one row per CDR3 protein. The sample holds under 200,000 distinct CDR3 sequences, around four fifths seen once. The clonotype comes from a man aged 35-49 years with primary liver carcinoma and hepatitis B virus infection. The sequenced sample consisted of tumor tissue from primary liver carcinoma. The V and J genes are TRBV6-1 and TRBJ2-5, with 11 bases aligning to TRBD2. The CDR3 DNA is TGTGCCAGCAGTGAGACCCTAGCGGGAGGAGGGGTGACCCAGTACTTC. It encodes CASSETLAGGGVTQYF.